This TCR beta chain was retrieved from a study of blood T cell repertoires in COVID-19 (dated by TCRdb to the early 2020s). In terms of the full investigation: Collaborator samples came from the United States, Italy and Spain and covered acute and convalescent phases of COVID-19. The prospective study material was composed of cDNA or gDNA derived from T cells, B-cell-depleted T cells, or PBMCs. Subjects who had been exposed to COVID-19, were actively infected with it, or had recovered from it provided the deeply sampled blood TCRbeta repertoires that made up the dataset. The repertoires were made available in a free public database intended to serve as a resource for research on the immune response to SARS-CoV-2. The samples were drawn from two sources: the first 160 participants of the ongoing ImmuneRACE study, and 1,254 subjects contributed by 6 global collaborators. A de-identified subject ID, COVID-19 status, age in years and sex were almost always included in the sample metadata. HLA class I and class II types, where available, came from metadata supplied by the sample provider rather than from assay-based typing. The paper as a whole reports these results and caveats: How much clinical and demographic metadata was included differed by source and by participant, and the metadata was provided uncurated.

Comments on this clone: Its antigen is currently not known. Base qualities are missing; no much larger clone stands one base away.

The immunoSEQ Assay, a bias-controlled multiplex PCR, was used to amplify TCRbeta CDR3 regions from genomic DNA. Processing in the source paper ran as follows. The number of nucleated cells in each sample was estimated by amplification of reference gene primers within the assay. Sequence reads were collapsed and filtered to measure the absolute abundance of every unique TCRbeta CDR3 rearrangement. Productive Simpson clonality was computed per sample as the square root of Simpson's diversity index over productive rearrangements. Drawn from immuneACCESS, this table holds only the in-frame rearrangements with V and J called that TCRdb kept. Clones are partly lost; checked studies trace under half to an unresolved V gene and leave the rest unexplained. That table is the source of V, J and clone size, and D and trimming were worked out from the DNA. This sample is represented by about 100,000 clones; 85% of them were singletons. Of the sample, around 2% falls within the top ten clones.

Each collaborating institution followed its own protocols to collect whole blood in K2EDTA tubes. For TCRbeta analysis, collaborator samples were shipped as frozen whole blood, as isolated PBMCs, or as DNA extracted from either sample type. V gives up 8 bases and J gives up 1 base, and the segment between their germline ends measures 11 bases. The germline V gene provides CDR1 SNHLY and CDR2 FYNNEI. Its CDR3 holds 13 amino acids, cysteine through phenylalanine. Only the CDR3 DNA is retained, 39 bases long and in frame from the first base. The chain is assembled from TRBV2 and TRBJ1-2; D gene: possibly TRBD1, on 5 matching bases. The sequenced sample consisted of peripheral blood. This TCR was sampled from a woman in her sixties or seventies with active or convalescent COVID-19. The CDR3 has the sequence CASGDFFNYGYTF. At the DNA level, the sequence is TGTGCCAGCGGGGACTTCTTTAACTATGGCTACACCTTC.